This T cell receptor (beta chain) appears in the sequencing data of a study of blood T cell repertoires in COVID-19 (dated by TCRdb to the early 2020s). In the study overall: The collaborator samples originated in the United States, Italy and Spain and spanned the acute and convalescent phases of COVID-19. The dataset comprised deeply sampled blood TCRbeta repertoires from subjects exposed to, actively infected with, or recovered from COVID-19. Samples were obtained from the ongoing ImmuneRACE study (first 160 participants) and from roughly 1,300 subjects provided by 6 global collaborators. The material from the prospective study consisted of cDNA or gDNA derived from T cells, B-cell-depleted T cells, or PBMCs. Sample metadata almost always included a de-identified subject ID, COVID-19 status, age in years and sex. The repertoires were released in a freely available public database intended as a resource for research on the immune response to SARS-CoV-2. Where HLA class I and class II types were available, the types were taken from metadata supplied by the sample provider, not from assay-based typing. The paper's findings and limits, for the study overall: The amount of clinical and demographic metadata varied by source and participant and was provided uncurated.

Collaborating institutions collected whole blood in K2EDTA tubes following their own protocols. Collaborator samples were shipped for TCRbeta analysis as frozen whole blood, isolated PBMCs, or DNA extracted from either sample type. TCRbeta CDR3 regions were amplified from genomic DNA using the immunoSEQ Assay, a bias-controlled multiplex PCR. The study's own analysis went as follows. The number of nucleated cells in each sample was estimated from the amplification of reference gene primers within the assay. Sequence reads were collapsed and filtered to measure the absolute abundance of every unique TCRbeta CDR3 rearrangement. For each sample, productive Simpson clonality was calculated as the square root of Simpson's diversity index over productive rearrangements. Sourced from immuneACCESS, this table was stored by TCRdb with only in-frame sequences that have V and J called. A share of the clones is absent; for the studies checked, an unresolved V gene accounts for under half, and the remainder has no known explanation. D and trimming were read from the DNA, whereas the V and J calls and clone size are those reported in that table. Here the sample has 160,000 or so clones; less than 90% occur a single time. The ten biggest clones cover 2.4% of the sample.

This clone was observed a handful of times. Its specific antigen is unknown. No base quality values were provided; no much bigger clone lies one nucleotide off. Taken from cysteine to phenylalanine, the CDR3 has 14 residues. The kept DNA is CDR3 alone, 42 bases in frame from the first base. V was cut back by 2 bases and J by 1 base, leaving a gap of 9 bases between them. Per the germline V gene, SQVTM is the CDR1 and ANQGSEA is the CDR2. The specimen sequenced was peripheral blood. The clonotype comes from an older woman with acute or convalescent COVID-19. The chain couples TRBV29-1 to TRBJ1-3; confidence is insufficient to name the D gene. The CDR3 amino acid sequence is: CSVESGRSGNTIYF. The sequenced DNA: TGCAGCGTTGAATCGGGGAGGTCTGGAAACACCATATATTTT.